Each of the 22 T cell receptor beta chains below was sequenced from the same sample in a study of long-term antiretroviral therapy in people with HIV. The assay used was immunoSEQ (version v3.0), run at survey level. Some clones are missing from TCRdb's copy, which holds only in-frame ones; the method was immunoSEQ multiplex PCR. The sample contains 20,000 to 25,000 clones, 84% of which appear only once. The source material was unsorted PBMCs, sampled 0.1 years before starting antiretroviral therapy. These receptors were collected from a man between 18 and 29 years old with HIV.

This chain connects TRBV2 to TRBJ1-2; D unclear. The ends were cut back, 5 bases at V and 5 bases at J, with 24 bases in the middle. The V gene's germline CDR1 is SNHLY and CDR2 FYNNEI. The CDR3 extends over 17 amino acids. The CDR3 sequence is CASSRGEPSSILYGYTF. The CDR3 DNA is TGTGCCAGCAGTCGGGGTGAACCCTCTTCTATTCTGTATGGCTACACCTTC.

The chain uses TRBV18 and TRBJ2-4; D gene ambiguous. Trimming pared 3 bases from V and 1 base from J, leaving 16 bases between. This CDR3 has 17 amino acids. From germline, CDR1 is KGHSH and CDR2 LQKENI. CDR3: CASSPLARSLAKNIQYF. The CDR3 coding sequence is TGTGCCAGCTCACCCCTGGCCAGATCCTTGGCCAAAAACATTCAGTACTTC.

This sequence joins TRBV12-5 and TRBJ1-1; D possibly corresponds to TRBD1 (5 bases). V was shortened by 0 bases and J by 3 bases, with 14 bases between the two germline ends. In germline, CDR1 is LGHNT, CDR2 FRNRAP. This CDR3 comprises 16 residues. The CDR3 nucleotides are TGTGCTAGTGGTTTGGTTCCCCCGGAGGGGTACACTGAAGCTTTCTTT. It codes for CASGLVPPEGYTEAFF.

This chain joins TRBV28 and TRBJ1-4; maybe TRBD1 (5 bases). Germline CDR1 reads MDHEN; CDR2 reads SYDVKM. This CDR3 has 14 residues. The V end was cut by 6 bases, the J end by 4 bases, with 12 bases between. The CDR3 sequence is CASSSGAGNEKLFF. The CDR3 nucleotides are TGTGCCAGCAGCTCCGGGGCGGGTAATGAAAAACTGTTTTTT.

The chain links TRBV7-2 to TRBJ2-7; D gene unclear. Germline values: CDR1 SGHTA, CDR2 FQGNSA. The CDR3 contains 13 residues. The V end lost 0 bases, the J end lost 3 bases, and 6 bases lay between the germline ends. The CDR3 here is CASSLAGIYEQYF. The CDR3 DNA follows: TGTGCCAGCAGCTTAGCGGGAATCTACGAGCAGTACTTC. The complete variable domain, with remaining parts taken from reference TRBV7-2 and TRBJ2-7, reads GAGVSQSPSNKVTEKGKDVELRCDPISGHTALYWYRQSLGQGLEFLIYFQGNSAPDKSGLPSDRFSAERTGGSVSTLTIQRTQQEDSAVYLCASSLAGIYEQYFGPGTRLTVT.

The gene calls are TRBV27 and TRBJ1-2; D gene uncertain. The germline V and J ends were trimmed by 6 bases and 0 bases, with 5 bases remaining between them. This CDR3 is built from 12 residues. CDR1 and CDR2 from the germline V gene are MNHEY and SMNVEV (reference sequence). CDR3 in amino acids: CASRNTNYGYTF. CDR3 coding DNA: TGTGCCAGCAGAAACACTAACTATGGCTACACCTTC.

The chain is built from TRBV19 and TRBJ1-2; D ambiguous. The CDR3 has 12 residues. V dropped 7 bases and J dropped 4 bases, with 10 bases sitting between them. CDR1 is LNHDA and CDR2 is SQIVND in the germline V gene (reference sequence). The DNA for the CDR3 is TGTGCCAGTAACCGATTGGGCTATGGCTACACCTTC. This codes for CASNRLGYGYTF.

The chain is built from TRBV4-3 and TRBJ2-7, with 10 bases that match TRBD2. V trimming: 0 bases; J trimming: 2 bases; junction bases outside the gene matches: 4. CDR3 length: 16 amino acids. Germline values: CDR1 LGHNA, CDR2 YSLEER. As DNA, the CDR3 is TGCGCCAGCAGCCAAGAAACTAGCGGGGTGACCTACGAGCAGTACTTC. Translating it yields CASSQETSGVTYEQYF.

The chain employs TRBV27 and TRBJ2-1; perhaps D is TRBD1 or TRBD2 (5 bases each). CDR3 size: 15 residues. The germline V gene has CDR1 MNHEY and CDR2 SMNVEV (reference sequence). Trimming shortened V by 3 bases and J by 0 bases, and 9 bases separated the two germline ends. The CDR3 protein is CASSLGVSSYNEQFF. CDR3 DNA sequence: TGTGCCAGCAGTTTGGGGGTTAGCTCCTACAATGAGCAGTTCTTC.

The CDR3 region is CASSEGPPSGRLDNEQFF. For the CDR3, the DNA is TGTGCCAGCAGTGAAGGACCACCTAGCGGGAGGCTGGACAATGAGCAGTTCTTC. The chain couples TRBV6-1 to TRBJ2-1; 11 nucleotides match TRBD2. CDR1 MNHNS and CDR2 SASEGT come from the germline V gene. The CDR3 is 18 amino acids. V was clipped by 1 base and J by 5 bases; unmatched bases: 10.

This rearrangement joins TRBV21-1 to TRBJ2-4. TRBV21-1 is flagged as a pseudogene. This CDR3 contains 17 residues. CDR3 residues: CASSKGCQPLAKNIQYF. The CDR3 nucleotides are TGTGCCAGCAGCAAAGGTTGCCAGCCCTTAGCCAAAAACATTCAGTACTTC.

The chain has TRBV7-2 and TRBJ2-3; D is unresolved. The CDR3 extends over 14 amino acids. V lost 5 bases and J lost 7, with 16 bases in between. Germline V gene sequence: CDR1 SGHTA, CDR2 FQGNSA. The CDR3 nucleotides read TGTGCCAGCAGCACCCGGGCCTACGGCAATACGCAGTATTTT. Its protein is CASSTRAYGNTQYF. The full variable domain, completed using reference TRBV7-2 and TRBJ2-3, is GAGVSQSPSNKVTEKGKDVELRCDPISGHTALYWYRQSLGQGLEFLIYFQGNSAPDKSGLPSDRFSAERTGGSVSTLTIQRTQQEDSAVYLCASSTRAYGNTQYFGPGTRLTVL.

This chain connects TRBV19 to TRBJ2-7, with D unclear. V dropped 0 bases and J dropped 3 bases, with 9 bases sitting between them. The CDR3 covers 14 residues. The germline gives CDR1 LNHDA, CDR2 SQIVND (reference sequence). Here the CDR3 reads CASSIDLDLYEQYF. CDR3 nucleotides: TGTGCCAGTAGTATAGATCTGGACCTCTACGAGCAGTACTTC.

This clone was picked up a small number of times. The V call is TRBV27, the J call TRBJ1-2; D ambiguous. V was shortened by 2 bases and J by 0 bases, with 7 bases between the two germline ends. CDR1 is MNHEY and CDR2 is SMNVEV in the germline V gene (reference sequence). This CDR3 has 14 amino acids. The CDR3 DNA reads TGTGCCAGCAGTTTAGCGCAAACTAACTATGGCTACACCTTC. As protein: CASSLAQTNYGYTF.

V gene TRBV5-6 combines with J gene TRBJ2-1, with 13 bases lining up with TRBD2. This CDR3 has 17 residues. Germline CDR1 and CDR2: SGHDT and YYEEEE. The junction had 9 bases not matched to a gene; V was cut back by 0 bases and J by 9 bases. For the CDR3, the DNA is TGTGCCAGCAGCTTGGAAATACTAGCGGGGGGGCTTGGTGAGCAGTTCTTC. Its translation is CASSLEILAGGLGEQFF.

This clone has a handful of counts. The chain links TRBV18 to TRBJ2-2; unclear D gene. Trimming took 2 bases from V and 7 from J, leaving 5 bases between them. The CDR3 runs 12 residues. Germline values: CDR1 KGHSH, CDR2 LQKENI. Here the CDR3 reads CASSPSIGELFF. CDR3 bases: TGTGCCAGCTCACCATCGATCGGGGAGCTGTTTTTT. The complete variable domain, with remaining parts taken from reference TRBV18 and TRBJ2-2, reads NAGVMQNPRHLVRRRGQEARLRCSPMKGHSHVYWYRQLPEEGLKFMVYLQKENIIDESGMPKERFSAEFPKEGPSILRIQQVVRGDSAAYFCASSPSIGELFFGEGSRLTVL.

V usage is TRBV18 and J usage is TRBJ1-6, with D tentatively TRBD1 (5 bases). The CDR3 has 17 amino acids. CDR1 is KGHSH, CDR2 LQKENI, per germline. V was clipped by 1 base and J by 9 bases, with 19 bases between them. The CDR3 coding sequence is TGTGCCAGCTCACCACAGGGGCTTGGCAGCCGGGTTTCACCCCTCCACTTT. Protein sequence: CASSPQGLGSRVSPLHF. The complete variable domain, with remaining parts taken from reference TRBV18 and TRBJ1-6, reads NAGVMQNPRHLVRRRGQEARLRCSPMKGHSHVYWYRQLPEEGLKFMVYLQKENIIDESGMPKERFSAEFPKEGPSILRIQQVVRGDSAAYFCASSPQGLGSRVSPLHFGNGTRLTVT.

J is TRBJ2-3 and V is TRBV7-8, with D maybe TRBD2 (6 bases). V was shortened by 5 bases and J by 4 bases, with 10 bases between the two germline ends. The germline gives CDR1 SGHVS, CDR2 FQNEAQ. This CDR3 is built from 13 residues. DNA for the CDR3: TGTGCCAGCAGCCCCGGACTATCAGATACGCAGTATTTT. Its translation is CASSPGLSDTQYF.

This rearrangement joins TRBV6-1 to TRBJ2-3; TRBD1 or TRBD2 may be the D gene (7 bases each). V was trimmed by 1 base and J by 8 bases, leaving 16 bases between them. Germline V lookup: CDR1 MNHNS, CDR2 SASEGT. The CDR3 is 15 residues long. The CDR3 nucleotides read TGTGCCAGCAGTGAAGACAGGGGAGGGGCAAGTACGCAGTATTTT. Translating it yields CASSEDRGGASTQYF.

The V gene is TRBV7-9, the J gene TRBJ2-1; D gene ambiguous. The germline gives CDR1 SEHNR, CDR2 FQNEAQ (reference sequence). The CDR3 extends over 13 amino acids. Deletions cut 4 bases from V and 5 bases from J, with 9 bases between. The DNA for the CDR3 is TGTGCCAGCAGCTACGGGCTAAACAATGAGCAGTTCTTC. Encoded protein: CASSYGLNNEQFF.

The chain employs TRBV2 and TRBJ2-5; possibly TRBD1 for D (5 bases). CDR1 is SNHLY and CDR2 is FYNNEI in the germline V gene. The CDR3 consists of 14 residues. V lost 4 bases and J lost 5, with 14 bases in between. The CDR3 spells CASSGGRAIETQYF. The CDR3 nucleotides are TGTGCCAGCAGTGGGGGCAGGGCTATCGAGACCCAGTACTTC.

This chain links TRBV28 with TRBJ1-3; D gene ambiguous. The ends were cut back, 5 bases at V and 2 bases at J, with 10 bases in the middle. The CDR3 totals 14 residues. Germline CDR1 reads MDHEN; CDR2 reads SYDVKM. DNA of the CDR3: TGTGCCAGCAGTCAAGGAGGAACTGGAAACACCATATATTTT. Translated, it gives CASSQGGTGNTIYF.